This TCR beta chain was observed in a study of response to subunit inactivated influenza vaccine listed by TCRdb under 2018. Regarding the complete study: To follow how T cells responded to a trivalent subunit inactivated influenza vaccine, the researchers relied on deep quantitative profiling of the T cell receptor repertoire.

CDR1 DFQATT and CDR2 SNEGSKA were looked up in the germline V gene (reference sequence). V is cut back by 6 bases and J by 0 bases, with 7 bases in the junction unmatched. Including cysteine and phenylalanine, the CDR3 has 14 amino acids. Only CDR3 DNA is held: 42 bases, read in frame from base 1. General study outcomes and caveats: It was suggested by the authors that each seasonal influenza vaccination may recruit only a limited number of new T cells.

Receptor amplification or capture employed RT-PCR. Sequencing relied on an Illumina HiSeq 2500. TCRdb ran its own pipeline on the public reads, namely fastp trimming at Q25 and MiXCR clone calling, and kept in-frame beta chains. Every CDR3 protein is listed once, alongside the most common genes and DNA of its rows. The sample data list approximately 500,000 distinct CDR3 sequences, and 10% to 15% of these were observed just once. The ten largest clones add up to around 12% of the sample. Read against the paper, the sample's time point label means: 45 days after influenza vaccine administration. In regard to this clonotype: The clone's antigen remains unknown. No base quality information exists; no much larger clone differs at one position.

Here the chain combines TRBV20-1 and TRBJ2-7; the central 8 bases match TRBD1. This clonotype was sampled from a man aged 45-65 years who received an inactivated influenza vaccine. Donor details come from another sample of the same person, matched by shared clones. The specimen comprised PBMCs from blood, sampled around seven weeks after vaccination. The sequence in DNA is TGCAGTGCCCGGGGACAGGAGAGCTCCTACGAGCAGTACTTC. Its protein reads: CSARGQESSYEQYF.